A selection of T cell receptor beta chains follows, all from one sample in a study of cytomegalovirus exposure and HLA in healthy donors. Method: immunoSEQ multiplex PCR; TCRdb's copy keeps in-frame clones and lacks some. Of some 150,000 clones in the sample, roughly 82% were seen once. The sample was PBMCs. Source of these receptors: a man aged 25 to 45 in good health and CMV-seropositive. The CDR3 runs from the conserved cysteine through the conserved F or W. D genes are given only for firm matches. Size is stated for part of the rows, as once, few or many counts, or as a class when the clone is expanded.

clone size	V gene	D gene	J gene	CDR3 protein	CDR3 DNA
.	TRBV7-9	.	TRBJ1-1	CASSFSLDEAFF	TGTGCCAGCAGCTTCTCACTCGATGAAGCTTTCTTT
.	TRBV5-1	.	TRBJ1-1	CASSWVQSGGTEAFF	TGCGCCAGCAGCTGGGTCCAATCGGGGGGCACTGAAGCTTTCTTT
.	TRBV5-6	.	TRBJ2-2	CASSLRLTTQTGELFF	TGTGCCAGCAGCTTACGACTAACGACCCAGACCGGGGAGCTGTTTTTT
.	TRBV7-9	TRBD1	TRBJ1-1	CASSPNTGGIAEAFF	TGTGCCAGCAGCCCAAACACAGGGGGAATTGCTGAAGCTTTCTTT
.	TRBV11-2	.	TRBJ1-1	CASSYGGEAFF	TGTGCCAGCAGCTACGGAGGTGAAGCTTTCTTT
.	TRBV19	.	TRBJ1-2	CASSITGQDYGYTF	TGTGCCAGTAGTATTACCGGACAAGACTATGGCTACACCTTC
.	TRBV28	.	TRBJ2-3	CASSSLPYADTQYF	TGTGCCAGCAGTTCTCTTCCTTATGCAGATACGCAGTATTTT
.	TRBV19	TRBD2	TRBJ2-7	CASSEASGREQYF	TGTGCCAGTAGTGAGGCTAGCGGGAGGGAACAGTACTTC
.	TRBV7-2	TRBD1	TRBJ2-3	CASSLGQGAVDTQYF	TGTGCCAGCAGCTTAGGACAGGGGGCAGTGGATACGCAGTATTTT
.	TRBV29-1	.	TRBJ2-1	CSVGSSSNEQFF	TGCAGCGTTGGGTCTAGCTCCAATGAGCAGTTCTTC
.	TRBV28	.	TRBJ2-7	CASSFGGLYEQYF	TGTGCCAGCAGTTTCGGTGGGCTCTACGAGCAGTACTTC
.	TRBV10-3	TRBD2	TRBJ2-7	CAISESAGSSYEQYF	TGTGCCATCAGTGAGTCAGCGGGGTCCTCCTACGAGCAGTACTTC
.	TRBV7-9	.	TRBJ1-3	CASSYDRGNTIYF	TGTGCCAGCAGCTACGACAGGGGAAACACCATATATTTT
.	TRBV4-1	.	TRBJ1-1	CASSFRTGEAFF	TGCGCCAGCAGCTTCCGAACAGGGGAAGCTTTCTTT
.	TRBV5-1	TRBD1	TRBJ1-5	CASSSGQGREPQHF	TGCGCCAGCAGCTCGGGACAGGGGCGGGAGCCCCAGCATTTT
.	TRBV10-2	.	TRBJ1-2	CASSETGSNYGYTF	TGCGCCAGCAGTGAGACAGGAAGTAACTATGGCTACACCTTC
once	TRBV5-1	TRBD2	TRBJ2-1	CASSQLATNNEQFF	TGCGCCAGCAGCCAACTAGCGACAAACAATGAGCAGTTCTTC
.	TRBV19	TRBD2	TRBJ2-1	CASSMTSGGAVEQFF	TGTGCCAGTAGTATGACTAGCGGGGGGGCCGTTGAGCAGTTCTTC
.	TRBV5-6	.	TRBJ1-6	CASSLGPSHNSPLHF	TGTGCCAGCAGCTTGGGGCCCAGTCATAATTCACCCCTCCACTTT
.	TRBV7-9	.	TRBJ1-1	CASSPGWSEAFF	TGTGCCAGCAGCCCGGGGTGGTCAGAAGCTTTCTTT
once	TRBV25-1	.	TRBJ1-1	CASSEGARSEAFF	TGTGCCAGCAGTGAGGGCGCCAGGTCTGAAGCTTTCTTT
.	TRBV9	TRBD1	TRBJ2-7	CASSVALPGTGAHEQYF	TGTGCCAGCAGCGTAGCCCTACCCGGGACAGGGGCGCACGAGCAGTACTTC
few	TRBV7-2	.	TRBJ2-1	CASSPGEEQFF	TGTGCCAGCAGCCCCGGTGAGGAGCAGTTCTTC
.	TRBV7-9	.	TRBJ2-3	CASSAGLSTDTQYF	TGTGCCAGCAGCGCGGGATTGAGCACAGATACGCAGTATTTT
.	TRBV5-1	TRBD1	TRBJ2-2	CASSTDRAVYGELFF	TGCGCCAGCAGCACTGACAGGGCAGTTTATGGGGAGCTGTTTTTT
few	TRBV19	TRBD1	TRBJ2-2	CASGGQGSGELFF	TGTGCCAGCGGTGGACAGGGCAGCGGGGAGCTGTTTTTT
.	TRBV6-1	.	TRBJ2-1	CASSEVGLAGSCEFF	TGTGCCAGCAGTGAAGTCGGGCTAGCAGGTTCGTGCGAGTTCTTC
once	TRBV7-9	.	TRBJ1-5	CASSLDGGGWHF	TGTGCCAGCAGCTTAGATGGTGGAGGGTGGCATTTT
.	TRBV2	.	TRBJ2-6	CASSEQNSGANVLTF	TGTGCCAGCAGTGAACAGAACTCTGGGGCCAACGTCCTGACTTTC
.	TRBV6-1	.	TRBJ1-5	CASSDQAENQPQHF	TGTGCCAGCAGTGATCAGGCAGAAAATCAGCCCCAGCATTTT